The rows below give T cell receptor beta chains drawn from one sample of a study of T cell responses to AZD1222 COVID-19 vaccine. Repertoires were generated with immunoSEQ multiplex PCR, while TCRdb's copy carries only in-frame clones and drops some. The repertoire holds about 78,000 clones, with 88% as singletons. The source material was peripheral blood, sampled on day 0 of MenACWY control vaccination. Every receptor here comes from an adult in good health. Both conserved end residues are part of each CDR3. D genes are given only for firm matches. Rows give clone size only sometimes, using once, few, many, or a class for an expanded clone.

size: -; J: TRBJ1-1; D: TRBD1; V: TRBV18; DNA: TGTGCCAGCTCACCAGGGACAGGGGGCTACACTGAAGCTTTCTTT; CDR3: CASSPGTGGYTEAFF
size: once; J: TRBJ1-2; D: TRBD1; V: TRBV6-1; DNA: TGTGCCAGCAGTGATCGGGACAGGGGGCGCCGCGGCTATGGCTACACCTTC; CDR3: CASSDRDRGRRGYGYTF
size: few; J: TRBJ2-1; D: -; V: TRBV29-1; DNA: TGCAGCGTTGAAGGTTTCTGGGAGAGCTCCTACAATGAGCAGTTCTTC; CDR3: CSVEGFWESSYNEQFF
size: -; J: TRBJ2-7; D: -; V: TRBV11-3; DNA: TGTGCCAGCAGCTCCCGGGGCAGTTCGGCAGGGGACCTCTACGAGCAGTACTTC; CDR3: CASSSRGSSAGDLYEQYF
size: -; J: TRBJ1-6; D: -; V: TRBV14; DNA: TGTGCCAGCAGCCAAGAGGTGGGGGTGTCACCCCTCCACTTT; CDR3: CASSQEVGVSPLHF
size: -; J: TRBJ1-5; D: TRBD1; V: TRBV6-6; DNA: TGTGCCAGCAGGCTCCGGGACAGGGTCAATCAGCCCCAGCATTTT; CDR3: CASRLRDRVNQPQHF
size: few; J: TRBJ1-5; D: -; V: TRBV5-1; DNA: TGCGCCAGCAGCTTGGAGGGGAGATCATCCGGCAATCAGCCCCAGCATTTT; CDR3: CASSLEGRSSGNQPQHF
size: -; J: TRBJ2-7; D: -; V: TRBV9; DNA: TGTGCCAGCAGCGTCAGACAAGAGGGGTCCGAGCAGTACTTC; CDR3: CASSVRQEGSEQYF
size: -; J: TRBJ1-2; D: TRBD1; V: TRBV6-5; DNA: TGTGCCAGCAGTTACTCGAACAGGGGCGGCTACACCTTC; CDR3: CASSYSNRGGYTF
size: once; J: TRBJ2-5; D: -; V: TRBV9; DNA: TGTGCCAGCAGCGTAGGGCAGGGGAAAGAGACCCAGTACTTC; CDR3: CASSVGQGKETQYF
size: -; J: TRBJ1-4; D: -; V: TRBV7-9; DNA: TGTGCCAGCAGCTTAGGAGGCAGGGTGGTTGAAAAACTGTTTTTT; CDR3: CASSLGGRVVEKLFF
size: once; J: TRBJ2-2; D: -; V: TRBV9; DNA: TGTGCCAGCAGCGTAGCTACGGGGTGGACCGGGGAGCTGTTTTTT; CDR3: CASSVATGWTGELFF
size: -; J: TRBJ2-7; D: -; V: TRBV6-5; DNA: TGTGCCAGCAGCCGAACCACGACTAGTCACGAGCAGTACTTC; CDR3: CASSRTTTSHEQYF
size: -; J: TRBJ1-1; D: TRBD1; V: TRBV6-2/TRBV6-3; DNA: TGTGCCAGCAGCGTGACAGGGCTTGCTTTCTTT; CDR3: CASSVTGLAFF
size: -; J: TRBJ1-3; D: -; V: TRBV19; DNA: TGTGCCAGTAGGAGACTGGGGGAAGAGCCTGGAAACACCATATATTTT; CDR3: CASRRLGEEPGNTIYF
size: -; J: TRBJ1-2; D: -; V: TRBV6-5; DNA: TGTGCCAGCAGCTCGGCCCTTCGGGGCTACACCTTC; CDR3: CASSSALRGYTF
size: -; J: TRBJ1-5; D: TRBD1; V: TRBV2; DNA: TGTGCCAGCACACAGGGGGCGGGTCAGCCCCAGCATTTT; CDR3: CASTQGAGQPQHF
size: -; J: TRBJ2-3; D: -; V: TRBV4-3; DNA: TGCGCCAGCAGCCAATCGCGTCGGTCCGGGGCTGGTAGATCAGATACGCAGTATTTT; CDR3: CASSQSRRSGAGRSDTQYF
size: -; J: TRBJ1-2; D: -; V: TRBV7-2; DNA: TGTGCCAGCAGCCTTGAGGGGCTCTATGGCTACACCTTC; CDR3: CASSLEGLYGYTF